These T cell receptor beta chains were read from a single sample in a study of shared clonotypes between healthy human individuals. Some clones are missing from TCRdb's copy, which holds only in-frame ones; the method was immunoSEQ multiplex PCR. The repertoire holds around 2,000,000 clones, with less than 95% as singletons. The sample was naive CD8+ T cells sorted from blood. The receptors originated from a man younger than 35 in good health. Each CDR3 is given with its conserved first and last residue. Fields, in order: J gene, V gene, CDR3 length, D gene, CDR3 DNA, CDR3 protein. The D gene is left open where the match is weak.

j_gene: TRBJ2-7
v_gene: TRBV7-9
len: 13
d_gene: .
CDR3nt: TGTGCCAGCAGCTCATGGAGGGGTCTGGAGCAGTACTTC
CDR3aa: CASSSWRGLEQYF

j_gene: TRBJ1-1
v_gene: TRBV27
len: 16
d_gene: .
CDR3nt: TGTGCCAGCAGTTTTAACGCAGGAACGATGAACACTGAAGCTTTCTTT
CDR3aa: CASSFNAGTMNTEAFF

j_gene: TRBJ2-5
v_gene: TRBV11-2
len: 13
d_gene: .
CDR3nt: TGTGCCAGCAGCTTCAACCCACAAGAGACCCAGTACTTC
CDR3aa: CASSFNPQETQYF

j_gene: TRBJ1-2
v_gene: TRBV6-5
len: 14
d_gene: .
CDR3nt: TGTGCCAGCAGCCCCGAAGTGGCTAACTATGGCTACACCTTC
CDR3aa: CASSPEVANYGYTF

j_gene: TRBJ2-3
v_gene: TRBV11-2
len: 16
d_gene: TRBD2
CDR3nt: TGTGCCAGCAGTCGATCAGCGGGACCCCTCCTCGATACGCAGTATTTT
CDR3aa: CASSRSAGPLLDTQYF

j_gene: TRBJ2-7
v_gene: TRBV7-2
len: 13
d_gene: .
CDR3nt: TGTGCCAGCAGCCCACGACCCCCCTACGAGCAGTACTTC
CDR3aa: CASSPRPPYEQYF

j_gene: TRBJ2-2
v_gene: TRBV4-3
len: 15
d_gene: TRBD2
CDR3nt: TGCGCCAGCAGCCAAGGGACTAGCGGGTCCGGGGAGCTGTTTTTT
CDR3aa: CASSQGTSGSGELFF

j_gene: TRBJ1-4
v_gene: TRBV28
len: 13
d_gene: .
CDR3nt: TGTGCCAGCAGTAGGGACGGTAATGAAAAACTGTTTTTT
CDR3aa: CASSRDGNEKLFF

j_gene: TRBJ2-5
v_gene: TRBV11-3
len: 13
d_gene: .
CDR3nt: TGTGCCAGCAGCTTAGATCCAGAAGAGACCCAGTACTTC
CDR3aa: CASSLDPEETQYF

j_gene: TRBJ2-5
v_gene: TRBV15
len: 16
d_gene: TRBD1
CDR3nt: TGTGCCACCAGCAGAACAGGGGGAGCCCCAATAGAGACCCAGTACTTC
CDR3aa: CATSRTGGAPIETQYF